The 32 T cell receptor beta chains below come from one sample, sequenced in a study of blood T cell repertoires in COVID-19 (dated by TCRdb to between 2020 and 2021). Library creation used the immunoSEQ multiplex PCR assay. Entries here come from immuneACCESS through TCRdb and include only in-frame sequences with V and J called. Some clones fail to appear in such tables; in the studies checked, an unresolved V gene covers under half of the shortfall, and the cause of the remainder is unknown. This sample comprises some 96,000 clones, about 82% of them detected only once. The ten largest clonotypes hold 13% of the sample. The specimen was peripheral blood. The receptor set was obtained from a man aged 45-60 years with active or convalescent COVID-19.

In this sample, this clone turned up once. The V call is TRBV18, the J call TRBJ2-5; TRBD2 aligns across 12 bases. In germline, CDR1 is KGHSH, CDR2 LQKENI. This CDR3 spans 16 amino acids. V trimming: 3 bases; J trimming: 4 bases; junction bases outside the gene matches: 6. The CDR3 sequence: CASSPSLAGGRETQYF. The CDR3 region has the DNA TGTGCCAGCTCACCGTCCCTAGCGGGAGGGAGAGAGACCCAGTACTTC. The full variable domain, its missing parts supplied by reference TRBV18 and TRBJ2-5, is NAGVMQNPRHLVRRRGQEARLRCSPMKGHSHVYWYRQLPEEGLKFMVYLQKENIIDESGMPKERFSAEFPKEGPSILRIQQVVRGDSAAYFCASSPSLAGGRETQYFGPGTRLLVL.

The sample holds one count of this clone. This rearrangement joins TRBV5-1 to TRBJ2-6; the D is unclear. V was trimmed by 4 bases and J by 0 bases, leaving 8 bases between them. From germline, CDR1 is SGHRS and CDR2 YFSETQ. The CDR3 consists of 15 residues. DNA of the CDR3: TGCGCCAGCAGCCGCACAGCCTCTGGGGCCAACGTCCTGACTTTC. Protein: CASSRTASGANVLTF.

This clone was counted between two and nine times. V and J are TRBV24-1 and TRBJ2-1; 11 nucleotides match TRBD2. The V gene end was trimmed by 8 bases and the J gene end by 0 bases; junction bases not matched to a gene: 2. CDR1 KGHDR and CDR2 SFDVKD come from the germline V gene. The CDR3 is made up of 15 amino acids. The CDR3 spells CATKGTSGSYNEQFF. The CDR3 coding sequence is TGTGCCACCAAGGGGACTAGCGGCTCCTACAATGAGCAGTTCTTC.

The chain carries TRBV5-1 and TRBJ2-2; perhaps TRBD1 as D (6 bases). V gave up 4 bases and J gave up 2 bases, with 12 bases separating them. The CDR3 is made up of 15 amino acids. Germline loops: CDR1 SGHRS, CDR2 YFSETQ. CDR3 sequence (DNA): TGCGCCAGCAGCCCTCCACAGGGAAACACCGGGGAGCTGTTTTTT. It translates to CASSPPQGNTGELFF.

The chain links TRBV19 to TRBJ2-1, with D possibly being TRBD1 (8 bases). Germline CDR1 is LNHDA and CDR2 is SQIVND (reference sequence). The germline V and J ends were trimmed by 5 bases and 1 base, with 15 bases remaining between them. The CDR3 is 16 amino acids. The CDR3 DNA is TGTGCCAGTAGTTTCCACAGGGGGGGATCCTACAATGAGCAGTTCTTC. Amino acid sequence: CASSFHRGGSYNEQFF.

The CDR3 DNA is TGTGCCAGCAGCGTAGCCCAGAATGAAAAACTGTTTTTT. Translated: CASSVAQNEKLFF. This sequence joins TRBV9 and TRBJ1-4; D not resolved. With 0 bases removed from V and 5 bases from J, the gap between germline ends came to 5 bases. Germline V gives CDR1 SGDLS, CDR2 YYNGEE. This CDR3 has 13 amino acids.

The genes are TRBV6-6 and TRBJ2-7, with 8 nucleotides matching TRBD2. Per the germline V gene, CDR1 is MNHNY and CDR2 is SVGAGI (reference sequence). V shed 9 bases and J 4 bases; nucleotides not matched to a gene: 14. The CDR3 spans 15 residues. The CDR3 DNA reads TGTGCCAGTAGGGAGGTAGGCGGGAGGAAGTACGAGCAGTACTTC. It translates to CASREVGGRKYEQYF.

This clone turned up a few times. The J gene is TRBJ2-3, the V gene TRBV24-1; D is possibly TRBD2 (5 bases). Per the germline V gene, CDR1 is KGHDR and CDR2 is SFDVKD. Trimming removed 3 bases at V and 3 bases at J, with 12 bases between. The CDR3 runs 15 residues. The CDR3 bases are TGTGCCACCAGTGATCCGGGGAGTATGACAGATACGCAGTATTTT. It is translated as CATSDPGSMTDTQYF.

The CDR3 loop reads CASRTGTTDTQYF. The CDR3 DNA sequence: TGTGCCAGCAGGACAGGAACGACAGATACGCAGTATTTT. The chain couples TRBV6-5 to TRBJ2-3, with a tentative D call TRBD1 (6 bases). The germline V and J ends were trimmed by 6 bases and 3 bases, with 10 bases remaining between them. CDR1 is MNHEY, CDR2 SVGAGI, per germline. CDR3 length: 13 residues.

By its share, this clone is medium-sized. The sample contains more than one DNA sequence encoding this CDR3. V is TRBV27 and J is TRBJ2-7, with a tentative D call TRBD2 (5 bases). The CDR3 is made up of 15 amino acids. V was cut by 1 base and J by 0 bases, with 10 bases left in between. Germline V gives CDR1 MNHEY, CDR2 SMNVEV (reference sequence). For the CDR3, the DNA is TGTGCCAGCAGTTTATTTCCGGGAAGCTCCTACGAGCAGTACTTC. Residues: CASSLFPGSSYEQYF.

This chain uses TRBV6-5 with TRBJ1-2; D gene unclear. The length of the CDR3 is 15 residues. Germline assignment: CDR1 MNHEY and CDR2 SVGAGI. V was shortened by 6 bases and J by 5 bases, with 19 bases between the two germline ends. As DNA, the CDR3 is TGTGCCAGCAGCTCGCGGAGGGTCCCAACTTATGGCTACACCTTC. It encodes CASSSRRVPTYGYTF.

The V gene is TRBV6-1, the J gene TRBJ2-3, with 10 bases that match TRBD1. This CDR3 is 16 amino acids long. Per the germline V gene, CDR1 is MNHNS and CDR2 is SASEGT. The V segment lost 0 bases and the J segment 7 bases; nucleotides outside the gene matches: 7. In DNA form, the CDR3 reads TGTGCCAGCAGTGAAGCGGGACAGGGACAGGGGAATACGCAGTATTTT. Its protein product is CASSEAGQGQGNTQYF.

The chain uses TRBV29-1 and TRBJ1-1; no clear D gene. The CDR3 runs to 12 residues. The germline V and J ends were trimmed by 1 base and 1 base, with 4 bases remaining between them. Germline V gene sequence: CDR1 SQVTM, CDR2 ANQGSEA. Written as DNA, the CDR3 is TGCAGCGTTGAAGGCGAGAACACTGAAGCTTTCTTT. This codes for CSVEGENTEAFF.

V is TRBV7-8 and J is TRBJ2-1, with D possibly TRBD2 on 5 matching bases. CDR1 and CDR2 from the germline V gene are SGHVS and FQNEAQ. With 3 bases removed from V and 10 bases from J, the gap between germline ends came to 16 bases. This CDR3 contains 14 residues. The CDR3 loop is CASSLIFGVYEQFF. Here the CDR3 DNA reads TGTGCCAGCAGCTTGATCTTCGGGGTTTACGAGCAGTTCTTC.

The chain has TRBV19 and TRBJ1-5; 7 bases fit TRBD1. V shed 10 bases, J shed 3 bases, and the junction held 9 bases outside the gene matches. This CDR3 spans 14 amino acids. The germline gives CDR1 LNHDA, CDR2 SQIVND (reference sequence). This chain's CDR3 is CATNDRVINQPQHF. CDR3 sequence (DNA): TGTGCCACCAACGACAGGGTCATCAATCAGCCCCAGCATTTT. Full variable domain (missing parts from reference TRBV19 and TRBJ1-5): DGGITQSPKYLFRKEGQNVTLSCEQNLNHDAMYWYRQDPGQGLRLIYYSQIVNDFQKGDIAEGYSVSREKKESFPLTVTSAQKNPTAFYLCATNDRVINQPQHFGDGTRLSIL.

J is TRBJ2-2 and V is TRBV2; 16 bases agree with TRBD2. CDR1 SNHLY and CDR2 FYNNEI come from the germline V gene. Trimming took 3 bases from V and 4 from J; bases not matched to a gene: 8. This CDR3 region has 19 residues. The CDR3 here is CASSDVGTSGRAGTGELFF. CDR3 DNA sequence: TGTGCCAGCAGTGATGTGGGGACTAGCGGGAGGGCCGGCACCGGGGAGCTGTTTTTT. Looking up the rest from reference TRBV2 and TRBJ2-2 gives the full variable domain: EPEVTQTPSHQVTQMGQEVILRCVPISNHLYFYWYRQILGQKVEFLVSFYNNEISEKSEIFDDQFSVERPDGSNFTLKIRSTKLEDSAMYFCASSDVGTSGRAGTGELFFGEGSRLTVL.

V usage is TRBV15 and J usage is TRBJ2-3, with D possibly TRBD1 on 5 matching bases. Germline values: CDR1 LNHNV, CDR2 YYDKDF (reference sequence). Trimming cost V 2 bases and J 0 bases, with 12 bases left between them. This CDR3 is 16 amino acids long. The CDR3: CATSRWGSGSTDTQYF. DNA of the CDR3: TGTGCCACCAGCAGATGGGGCAGTGGGAGCACAGATACGCAGTATTTT.

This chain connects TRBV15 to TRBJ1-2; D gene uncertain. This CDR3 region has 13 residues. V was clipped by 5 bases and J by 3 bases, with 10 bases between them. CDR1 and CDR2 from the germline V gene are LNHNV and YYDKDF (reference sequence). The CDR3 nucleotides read TGTGCCACCAGCGGGAGTGAATACTATGGCTACACCTTC. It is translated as CATSGSEYYGYTF.

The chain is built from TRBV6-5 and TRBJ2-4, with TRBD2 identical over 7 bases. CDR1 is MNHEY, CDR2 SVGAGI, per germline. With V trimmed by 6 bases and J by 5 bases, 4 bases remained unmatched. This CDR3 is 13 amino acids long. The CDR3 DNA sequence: TGTGCCAGCAGCCGAGGGAGGGAAAACATTCAGTACTTC. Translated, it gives CASSRGRENIQYF.

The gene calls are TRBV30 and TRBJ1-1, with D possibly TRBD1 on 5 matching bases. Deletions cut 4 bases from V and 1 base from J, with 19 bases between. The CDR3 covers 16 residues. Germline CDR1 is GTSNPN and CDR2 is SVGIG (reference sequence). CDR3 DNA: TGTGCCTGGACTACCACCGGAAGGGGAAAGAACACTGAAGCTTTCTTT. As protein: CAWTTTGRGKNTEAFF.

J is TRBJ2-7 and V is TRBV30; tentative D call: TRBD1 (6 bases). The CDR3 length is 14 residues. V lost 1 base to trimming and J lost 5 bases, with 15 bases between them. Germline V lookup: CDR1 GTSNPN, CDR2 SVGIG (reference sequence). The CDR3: CAWSAPGHVDEQYF. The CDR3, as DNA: TGTGCCTGGAGTGCCCCGGGACATGTTGACGAGCAGTACTTC.

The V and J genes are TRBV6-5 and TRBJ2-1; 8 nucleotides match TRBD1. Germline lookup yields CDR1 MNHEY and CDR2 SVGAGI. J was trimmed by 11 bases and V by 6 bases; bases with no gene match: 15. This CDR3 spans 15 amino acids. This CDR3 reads CASRENPGQVGQQFF. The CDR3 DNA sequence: TGTGCCAGCAGGGAGAACCCGGGACAGGTCGGGCAGCAGTTCTTC.

DNA of the CDR3: TGTGCCAGTGGGAGCTCCTACGAGCAGTACTTC. This translates into CASGSSYEQYF. The chain links TRBV19 to TRBJ2-7; a weak D match, TRBD2 (5 bases). Trimming left V 8 bases short and J 0 bases short, with 5 bases between. Germline V gives CDR1 LNHDA, CDR2 SQIVND (reference sequence). This CDR3 is built from 11 residues.

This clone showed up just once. The CDR3 here is CATSDHGTSGYEQYF. In DNA, the CDR3 is TGTGCCACCAGTGACCACGGGACTAGCGGCTACGAGCAGTACTTC. This rearrangement joins TRBV24-1 to TRBJ2-7; TRBD2 agrees at 11 bases. CDR1 is KGHDR and CDR2 is SFDVKD in the germline V gene. The V and J ends lost 4 bases and 3 bases, in that order; junction bases with no gene match: 4. The CDR3 consists of 15 residues.

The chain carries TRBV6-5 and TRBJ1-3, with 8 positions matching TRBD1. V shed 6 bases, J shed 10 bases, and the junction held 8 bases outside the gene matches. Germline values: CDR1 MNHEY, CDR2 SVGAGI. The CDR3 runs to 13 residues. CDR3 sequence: CASRGQGARTIYF. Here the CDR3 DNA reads TGTGCCAGCAGGGGGCAGGGGGCGCGGACCATATATTTT.

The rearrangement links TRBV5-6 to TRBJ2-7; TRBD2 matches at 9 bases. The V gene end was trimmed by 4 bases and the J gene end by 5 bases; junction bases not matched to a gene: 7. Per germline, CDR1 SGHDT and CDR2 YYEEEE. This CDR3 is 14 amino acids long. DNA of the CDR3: TGTGCCAGCAGCATTGGACTAGCGAAGGACGAGCAGTACTTC. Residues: CASSIGLAKDEQYF.

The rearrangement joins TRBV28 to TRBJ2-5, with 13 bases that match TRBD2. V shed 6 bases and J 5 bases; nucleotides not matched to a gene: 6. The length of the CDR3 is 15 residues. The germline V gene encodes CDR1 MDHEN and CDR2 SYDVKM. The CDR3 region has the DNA TGTGCCAGCAGCCAACTAGCGGGAGGGGGGGAGACCCAGTACTTC. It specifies CASSQLAGGGETQYF. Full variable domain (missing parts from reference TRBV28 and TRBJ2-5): DVKVTQSSRYLVKRTGEKVFLECVQDMDHENMFWYRQDPGLGLRLIYFSYDVKMKEKGDIPEGYSVSREKKERFSLILESASTNQTSMYLCASSQLAGGGETQYFGPGTRLLVL.

CDR3 residues: CASSGGTSGSSYNEQFF. The CDR3 coding sequence is TGCGCCAGCAGCGGGGGGACTAGCGGGAGCTCCTACAATGAGCAGTTCTTC. This rearrangement joins TRBV5-1 to TRBJ2-1; 14 bases align to TRBD2. Per the germline V gene, CDR1 is SGHRS and CDR2 is YFSETQ. Trimming cost V 4 bases and J 0 bases; bases outside gene matches: 3. The CDR3 spans 17 residues.

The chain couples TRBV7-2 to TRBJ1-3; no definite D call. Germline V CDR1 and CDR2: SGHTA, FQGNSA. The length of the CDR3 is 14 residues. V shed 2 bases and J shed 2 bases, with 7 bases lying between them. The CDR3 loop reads CASSLQITGNTIYF. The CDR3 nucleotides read TGTGCCAGCAGCTTACAGATTACTGGAAACACCATATATTTT.

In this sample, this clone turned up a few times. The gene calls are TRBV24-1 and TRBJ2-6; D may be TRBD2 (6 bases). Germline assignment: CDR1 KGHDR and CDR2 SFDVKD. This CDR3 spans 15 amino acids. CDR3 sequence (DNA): TGTGTTACCCAACGGGGGATGGCTGGGGCCAACGTCCTGACTTTC. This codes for CVTQRGMAGANVLTF.

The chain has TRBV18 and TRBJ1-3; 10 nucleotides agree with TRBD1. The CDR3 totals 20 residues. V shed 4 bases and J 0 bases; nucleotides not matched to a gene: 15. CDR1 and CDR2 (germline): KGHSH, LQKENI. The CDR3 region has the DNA TGTGCCAGCTCACACACCGCCGGGACAGGGGCCTCCCGCTCTGGAAACACCATATATTTT. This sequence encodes CASSHTAGTGASRSGNTIYF.

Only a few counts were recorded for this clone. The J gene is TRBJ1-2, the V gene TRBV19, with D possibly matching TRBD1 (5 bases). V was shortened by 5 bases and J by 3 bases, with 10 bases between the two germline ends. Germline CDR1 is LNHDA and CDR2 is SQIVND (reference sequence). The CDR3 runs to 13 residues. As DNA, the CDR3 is TGTGCCAGTAGTGGAGGGGCTTACTATGGCTACACCTTC. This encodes CASSGGAYYGYTF.